This TCR beta chain was documented in a study of shared clonotypes between healthy human individuals. V lost 4 bases and J lost 8, with 6 bases in between. Germline values: CDR1 SEHNR, CDR2 FQNEAQ (reference sequence). This CDR3 is built from 11 residues. Profiling relied on immunoSEQ multiplex PCR, and the TCRdb table lists in-frame clones only, not all of them. The table shows over a million clones, with approximately 96% occurring only once. The sequence derives from a man aged 30-40 years in good health. Sequencing was done on a sample of naive CD4+ T cells sorted from blood. Subset here: CD45RA+ positively selected. The chain has TRBV7-9 and TRBJ2-1; a weak D match, TRBD1 (5 bases). The CDR3 spells CASSYRHEQFF. The DNA of the CDR3 is TGTGCCAGCAGCTACAGGCATGAGCAGTTCTTC.